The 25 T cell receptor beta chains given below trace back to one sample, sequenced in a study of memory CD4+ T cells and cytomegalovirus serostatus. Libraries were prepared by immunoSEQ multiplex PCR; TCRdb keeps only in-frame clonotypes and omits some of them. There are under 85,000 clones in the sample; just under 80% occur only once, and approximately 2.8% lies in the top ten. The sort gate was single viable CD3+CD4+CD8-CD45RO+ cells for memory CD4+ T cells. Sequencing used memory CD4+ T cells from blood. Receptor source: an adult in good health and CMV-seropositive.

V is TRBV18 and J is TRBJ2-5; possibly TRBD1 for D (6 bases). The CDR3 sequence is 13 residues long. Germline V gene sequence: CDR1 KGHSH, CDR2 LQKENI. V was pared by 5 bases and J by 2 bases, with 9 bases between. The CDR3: CASSEDRQETQYF. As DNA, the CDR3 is TGTGCCAGCTCAGAGGACAGACAAGAGACCCAGTACTTC.

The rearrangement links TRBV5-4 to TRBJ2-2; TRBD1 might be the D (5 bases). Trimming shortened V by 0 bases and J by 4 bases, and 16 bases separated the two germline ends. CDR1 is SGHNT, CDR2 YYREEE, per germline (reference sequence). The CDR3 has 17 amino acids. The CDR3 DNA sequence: TGTGCCAGCAGCTTGGCCCTAGGGGTTATCGGCACCGGGGAGCTGTTTTTT. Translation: CASSLALGVIGTGELFF.

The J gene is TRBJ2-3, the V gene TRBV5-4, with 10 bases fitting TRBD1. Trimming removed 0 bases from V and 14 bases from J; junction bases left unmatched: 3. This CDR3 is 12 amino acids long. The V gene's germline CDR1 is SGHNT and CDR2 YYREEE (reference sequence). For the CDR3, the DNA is TGTGCCAGCAGCTTGGGGACAGGGGGTTGGTATTTT. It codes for CASSLGTGGWYF.

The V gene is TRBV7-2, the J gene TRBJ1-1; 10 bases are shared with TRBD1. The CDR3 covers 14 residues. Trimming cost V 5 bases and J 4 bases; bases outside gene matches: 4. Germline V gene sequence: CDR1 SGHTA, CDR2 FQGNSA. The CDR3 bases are TGTGCCAGCAGCATTAGGACAGGGGGCACTGAAGCTTTCTTT. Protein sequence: CASSIRTGGTEAFF.

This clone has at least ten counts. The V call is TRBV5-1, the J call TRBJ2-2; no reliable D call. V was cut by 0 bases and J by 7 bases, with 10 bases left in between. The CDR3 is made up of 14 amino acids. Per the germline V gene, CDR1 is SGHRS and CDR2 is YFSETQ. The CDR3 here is CASSLGLAVGELFF. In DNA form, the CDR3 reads TGCGCCAGCAGCTTGGGTTTAGCCGTCGGGGAGCTGTTTTTT.

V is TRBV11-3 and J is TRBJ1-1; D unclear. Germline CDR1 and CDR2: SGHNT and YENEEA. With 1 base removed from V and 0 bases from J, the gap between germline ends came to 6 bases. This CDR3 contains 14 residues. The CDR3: CASSLGRMNTEAFF. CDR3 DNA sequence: TGTGCCAGCAGCTTAGGCAGAATGAACACTGAAGCTTTCTTT.

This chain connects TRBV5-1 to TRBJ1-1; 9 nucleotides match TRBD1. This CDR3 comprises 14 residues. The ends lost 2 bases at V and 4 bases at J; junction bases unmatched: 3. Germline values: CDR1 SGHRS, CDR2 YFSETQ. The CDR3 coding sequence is TGCGCCAGCAGCTTACAGGGGGCAGGCACTGAAGCTTTCTTT. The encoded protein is CASSLQGAGTEAFF.

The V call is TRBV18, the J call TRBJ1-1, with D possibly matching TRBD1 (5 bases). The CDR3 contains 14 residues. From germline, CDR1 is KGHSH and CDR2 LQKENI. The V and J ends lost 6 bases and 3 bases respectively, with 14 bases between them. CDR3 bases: TGTGCCAGCTCCCCCCGGGCGGGGGACACTGAAGCTTTCTTT. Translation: CASSPRAGDTEAFF.

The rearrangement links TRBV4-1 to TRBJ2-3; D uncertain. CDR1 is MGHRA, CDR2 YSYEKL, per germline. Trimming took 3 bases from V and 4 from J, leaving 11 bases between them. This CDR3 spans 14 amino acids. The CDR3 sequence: CASSQHLSSDTQYF. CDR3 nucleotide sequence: TGCGCCAGCAGCCAGCACCTCAGTTCAGATACGCAGTATTTT.

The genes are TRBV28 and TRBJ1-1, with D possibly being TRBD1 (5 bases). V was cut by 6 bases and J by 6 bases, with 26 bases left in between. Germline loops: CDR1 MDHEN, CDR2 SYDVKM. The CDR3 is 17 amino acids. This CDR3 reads CASSSSGTSGGVPEAFF. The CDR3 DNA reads TGTGCCAGCAGCTCAAGTGGGACGAGTGGGGGTGTGCCTGAAGCTTTCTTT.

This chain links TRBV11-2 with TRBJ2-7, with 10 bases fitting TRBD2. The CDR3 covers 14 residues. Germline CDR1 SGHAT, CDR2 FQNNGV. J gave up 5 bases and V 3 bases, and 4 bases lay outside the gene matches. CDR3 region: CASSFSGRAHEQYV. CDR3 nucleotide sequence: TGTGCCAGCAGCTTCAGCGGGAGGGCCCACGAGCAGTACGTC.

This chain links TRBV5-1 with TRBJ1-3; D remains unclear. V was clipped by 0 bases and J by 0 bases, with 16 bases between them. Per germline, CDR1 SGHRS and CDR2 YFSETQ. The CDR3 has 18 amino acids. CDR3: CASSLGSGRPSSGNTIYF. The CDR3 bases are TGCGCCAGCAGCTTGGGGTCCGGACGGCCGAGCTCTGGAAACACCATATATTTT.

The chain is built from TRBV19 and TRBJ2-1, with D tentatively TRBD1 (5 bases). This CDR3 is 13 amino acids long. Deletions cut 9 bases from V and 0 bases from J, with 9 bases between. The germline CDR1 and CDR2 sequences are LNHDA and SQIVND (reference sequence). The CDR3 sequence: CASRVSSYNEQFF. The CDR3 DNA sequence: TGTGCCAGCAGGGTGAGCTCCTACAATGAGCAGTTCTTC.

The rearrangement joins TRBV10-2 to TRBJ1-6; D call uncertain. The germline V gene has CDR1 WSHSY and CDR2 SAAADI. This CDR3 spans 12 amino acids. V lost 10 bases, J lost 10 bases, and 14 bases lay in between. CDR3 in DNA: TGCGCCACCCAATCCGCTGGATCACCCCTCCACTTT. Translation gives CATQSAGSPLHF.

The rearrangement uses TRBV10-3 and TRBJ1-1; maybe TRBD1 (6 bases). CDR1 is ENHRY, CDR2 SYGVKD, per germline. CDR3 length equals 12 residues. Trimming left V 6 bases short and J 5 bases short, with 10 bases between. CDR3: CAISRDTTEAFF. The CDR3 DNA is TGTGCCATCAGCCGGGACACGACTGAAGCTTTCTTT.

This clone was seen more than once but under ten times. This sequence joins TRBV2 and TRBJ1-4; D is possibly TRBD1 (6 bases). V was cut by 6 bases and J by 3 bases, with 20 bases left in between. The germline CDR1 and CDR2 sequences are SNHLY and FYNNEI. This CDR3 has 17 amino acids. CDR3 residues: CASSEGLGGAPNEKLFF. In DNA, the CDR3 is TGTGCCAGCAGCGAGGGCCTCGGGGGGGCGCCTAATGAAAAACTGTTTTTT.

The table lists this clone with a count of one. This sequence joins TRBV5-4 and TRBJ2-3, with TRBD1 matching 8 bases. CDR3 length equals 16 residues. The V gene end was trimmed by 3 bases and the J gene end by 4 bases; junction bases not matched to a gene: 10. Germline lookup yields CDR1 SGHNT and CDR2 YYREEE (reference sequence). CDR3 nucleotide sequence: TGTGCCAGCAGCTCCCCTGGACAGGGAGACCCAGATACGCAGTATTTT. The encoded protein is CASSSPGQGDPDTQYF.

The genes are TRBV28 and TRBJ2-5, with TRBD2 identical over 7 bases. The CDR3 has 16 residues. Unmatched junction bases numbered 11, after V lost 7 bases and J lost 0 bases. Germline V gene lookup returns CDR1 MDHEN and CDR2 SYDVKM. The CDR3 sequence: CASTPLRLANQETQYF. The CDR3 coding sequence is TGTGCCAGCACACCCCTTCGACTAGCAAACCAAGAGACCCAGTACTTC. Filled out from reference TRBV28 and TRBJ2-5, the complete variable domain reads DVKVTQSSRYLVKRTGEKVFLECVQDMDHENMFWYRQDPGLGLRLIYFSYDVKMKEKGDIPEGYSVSREKKERFSLILESASTNQTSMYLCASTPLRLANQETQYFGPGTRLLVL.

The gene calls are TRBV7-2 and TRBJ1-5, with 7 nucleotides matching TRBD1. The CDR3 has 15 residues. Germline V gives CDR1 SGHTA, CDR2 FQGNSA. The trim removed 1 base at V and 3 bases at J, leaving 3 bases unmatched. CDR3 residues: CASSLVGTANQPQHF. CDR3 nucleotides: TGTGCCAGCAGCTTAGTGGGGACAGCCAATCAGCCCCAGCATTTT.

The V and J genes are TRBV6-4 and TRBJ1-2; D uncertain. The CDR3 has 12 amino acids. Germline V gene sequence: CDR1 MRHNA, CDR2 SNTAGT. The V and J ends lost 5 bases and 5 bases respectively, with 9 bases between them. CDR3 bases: TGTGCCAGCAGTCCGGATGGATATGGCTACACCTTC. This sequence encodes CASSPDGYGYTF.

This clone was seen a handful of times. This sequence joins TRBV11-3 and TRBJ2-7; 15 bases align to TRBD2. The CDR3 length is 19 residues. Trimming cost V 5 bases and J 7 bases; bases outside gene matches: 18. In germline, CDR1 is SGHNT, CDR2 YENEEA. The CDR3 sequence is CASSPRPPGLAGGPGEQYF. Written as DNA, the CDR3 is TGTGCCAGCAGCCCCCGACCCCCCGGACTAGCGGGGGGGCCGGGTGAGCAGTACTTC. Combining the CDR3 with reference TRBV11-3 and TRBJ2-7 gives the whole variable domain EAGVVQSPRYKIIEKKQPVAFWCNPISGHNTLYWYLQNLGQGPELLIRYENEEAVDDSQLPKDRFSAERLKGVDSTLKIQPAELGDSAVYLCASSPRPPGLAGGPGEQYFGPGTRLTVT.

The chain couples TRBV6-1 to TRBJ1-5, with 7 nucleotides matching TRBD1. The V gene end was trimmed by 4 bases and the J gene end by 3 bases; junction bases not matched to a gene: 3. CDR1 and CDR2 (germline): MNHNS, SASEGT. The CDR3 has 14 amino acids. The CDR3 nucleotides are TGTGCCAGCAGTGGACAGGGACCCAATCAGCCCCAGCATTTT. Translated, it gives CASSGQGPNQPQHF.

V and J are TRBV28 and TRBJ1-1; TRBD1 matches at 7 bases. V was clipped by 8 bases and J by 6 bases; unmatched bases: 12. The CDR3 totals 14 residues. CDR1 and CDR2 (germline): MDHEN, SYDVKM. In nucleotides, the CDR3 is TGTGCCAGCGAAGGACAGGCCCCCGCCGCTGAAGCTTTCTTT. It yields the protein CASEGQAPAAEAFF.

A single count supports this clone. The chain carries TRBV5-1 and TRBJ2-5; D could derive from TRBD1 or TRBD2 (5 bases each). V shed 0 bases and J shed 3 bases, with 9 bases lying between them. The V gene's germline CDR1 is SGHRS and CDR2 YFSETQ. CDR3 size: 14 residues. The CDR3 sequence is CASSLGVGEETQYF. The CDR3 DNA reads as TGCGCCAGCAGCTTGGGAGTGGGGGAAGAGACCCAGTACTTC.

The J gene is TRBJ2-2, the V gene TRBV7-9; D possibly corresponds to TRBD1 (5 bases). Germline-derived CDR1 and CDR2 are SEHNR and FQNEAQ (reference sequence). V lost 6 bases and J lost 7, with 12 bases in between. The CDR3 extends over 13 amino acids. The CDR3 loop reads CASRLATVGELFF. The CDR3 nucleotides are TGTGCCAGCAGACTCGCGACAGTCGGGGAGCTGTTTTTT.